These T cell receptor beta chains were read from a single sample in a study of blood T cells in healthy people across ages. One entry per CDR3 protein results from TCRdb running MiXCR on the 5' RACE reads. The profile shows about 1,500,000 distinct CDR3 sequences, 35% to 45% of them singletons. The sample comprised blood. The origin of the receptors is a woman aged 18 to 35 in good health. Each CDR3 is given with its conserved first and last residue. A D gene is named only where the DNA matches it firmly. Some rows have no size entry. The others give once, few or many, or a class for an expanded clone.

V	D	J	size	DNA	CDR3
TRBV20-1	.	TRBJ1-1	.	TGCAGTGCTTACAGGGTGGGACCTGAAGCTTTCTTT	CSAYRVGPEAFF
TRBV5-1	.	TRBJ2-5	.	TGCGCCAGCAGCAGCGCGGTGGGGGGAGAGACCCAGTACTTC	CASSSAVGGETQYF
TRBV3-1	.	TRBJ2-5	.	TGTGCCAGCAGCCAAGAAACTAGCTTGGAGACCCAGTACTTC	CASSQETSLETQYF
TRBV27	TRBD2	TRBJ2-2	few	TGTGCCAGCAGCCTTGTAGCGGGAGGGCTCGGCGGGGAGCTGTTTTTT	CASSLVAGGLGGELFF
TRBV29-1	.	TRBJ2-7	.	TGCAGCGTTGATTGTGGATCTACCTACGAGCAGTACTTC	CSVDCGSTYEQYF
TRBV20-1	.	TRBJ1-2	.	TGCAGTGCCCCGGTGGGGAGGGGCTACACCTTC	CSAPVGRGYTF
TRBV27	.	TRBJ2-5	.	TGTGCCAGCAGTTTCCGTCAGGGCAGTGGAGAGACCCAGTACTTC	CASSFRQGSGETQYF
TRBV4-1	TRBD1	TRBJ2-1	few	TGCGCCAGCAGCCAGGGACAGGGGGCGGGTTATGAGCAGTTCTTC	CASSQGQGAGYEQFF
TRBV6-2/TRBV6-3	TRBD2	TRBJ2-1	.	TGTGCCAGCAGTTACTCCCTGGGACTAGTCCTTGGGATCTACAATGAGCAGTTCTTC	CASSYSLGLVLGIYNEQFF
TRBV20-1	.	TRBJ2-3	.	TGCGGCACCGGGGCGCAGTATTTT	CGTGAQYF
TRBV20-1	.	TRBJ2-1	once	TGCAGTGCTAGGTCGACATTAGACTCCTACAATGAGCAGTTCTTC	CSARSTLDSYNEQFF
TRBV12-3/TRBV12-4	.	TRBJ1-2	.	TGTGCCAGCAGTTTAGGGAGGGCCGGCTACTATGGCTACACCTTC	CASSLGRAGYYGYTF
TRBV7-6	.	TRBJ1-4	.	TGTGCCAGCAGCCCGATGGGGGGGACGGGAAATGAAAAACTGTTTTTT	CASSPMGGTGNEKLFF
TRBV10-3	TRBD1	TRBJ1-2	many	TGTGCCATCTCCTGGACCGGGACAGGGGCATATGGCTACACCTTC	CAISWTGTGAYGYTF
TRBV2	.	TRBJ1-6	.	TGTGCCAGCAATACAGAATATAATTCACCCCTCCACTTT	CASNTEYNSPLHF
TRBV29-1	TRBD2	TRBJ2-3	few	TGCAGCGTTGCTACCCAGACACCTCCTAGCGGAGCTAGCACAGATACGCAGTATTTT	CSVATQTPPSGASTDTQYF
TRBV5-1	.	TRBJ2-3	.	TGCGCCAGCAGCTTGGACCTTGCGGAAGTAAAGGATACGCAGTATTTT	CASSLDLAEVKDTQYF
TRBV6-1	.	TRBJ2-3	.	TGTGCCAGCAGGAAAACTAGCACAGATACGCAGTATTTT	CASRKTSTDTQYF
TRBV20-1	TRBD1	TRBJ2-7	.	TGCAGTGCTATCGGGACAGGGAATCTCTACGAGCAGTACTTC	CSAIGTGNLYEQYF
TRBV3-1	TRBD1	TRBJ2-7	.	TGTGCCAGCAGCCACGGGATTCGGACAGGGGAAACCTACGAGCAGTACTTC	CASSHGIRTGETYEQYF
TRBV20-1	.	TRBJ1-1	.	TGCAGTGCTAGACCAGAGAACACTGAAGCTTTCTTT	CSARPENTEAFF
TRBV29-1	.	TRBJ2-5	.	TGCAGCGTTTCGAGAGAGACCCAGTACTTC	CSVSRETQYF
TRBV10-3	.	TRBJ1-1	few	TGTGCCATCAGTGATCAGGCGCCGAACACTGAAGCTTTCTTT	CAISDQAPNTEAFF
TRBV20-1	.	TRBJ1-6	.	TGCAGTGCTAGATCCCAAGAGACAGGCTCTTCACCCCTCCACTTT	CSARSQETGSSPLHF